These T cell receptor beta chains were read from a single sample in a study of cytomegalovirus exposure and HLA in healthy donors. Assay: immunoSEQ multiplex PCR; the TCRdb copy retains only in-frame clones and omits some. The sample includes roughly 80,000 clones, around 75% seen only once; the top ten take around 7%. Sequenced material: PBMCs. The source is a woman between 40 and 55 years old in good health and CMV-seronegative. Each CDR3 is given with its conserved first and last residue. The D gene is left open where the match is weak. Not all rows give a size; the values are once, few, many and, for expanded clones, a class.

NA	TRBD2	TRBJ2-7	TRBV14	CASSQGLAASYEQYF	TGTGCCAGCAGCCAAGGACTAGCGGCCTCCTACGAGCAGTACTTC
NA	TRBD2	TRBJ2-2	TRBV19	CASSRSGATNTGELFF	TGTGCCAGTAGTCGTAGCGGGGCCACGAACACCGGGGAGCTGTTTTTT
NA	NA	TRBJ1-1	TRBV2	CAILGPQSSGLNTEAFF	TGTGCCATCCTGGGGCCACAAAGTTCGGGTCTCAACACTGAAGCTTTCTTT
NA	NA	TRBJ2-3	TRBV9	CASSVSRGYTDTQYF	TGTGCCAGCAGCGTATCCCGCGGTTACACAGATACGCAGTATTTT
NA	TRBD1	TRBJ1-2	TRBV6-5	CASSYMGTGVGYGYTF	TGTGCCAGCAGTTACATGGGGACAGGGGTCGGCTATGGCTACACCTTC
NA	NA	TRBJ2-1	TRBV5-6	CASSLEPWRGHNEQFF	TGTGCCAGCAGCTTGGAACCCTGGCGGGGCCACAATGAGCAGTTCTTC
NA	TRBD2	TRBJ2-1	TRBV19	CASSITSGRRHNEQFF	TGTGCCAGTAGTATAACTAGCGGGAGGAGGCACAATGAGCAGTTCTTC
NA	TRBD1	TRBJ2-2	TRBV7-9	CASSRQGARGTGELFF	TGTGCCAGCAGCCGACAGGGGGCGCGCGGCACCGGGGAGCTGTTTTTT
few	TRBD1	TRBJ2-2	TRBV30	CAWSVFTGAGELFF	TGTGCCTGGAGTGTATTCACAGGGGCCGGGGAGCTGTTTTTT
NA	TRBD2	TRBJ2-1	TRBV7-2	CASSSPHLAGGVKDEQFF	TGTGCCAGCAGCTCGCCCCACCTAGCGGGAGGAGTGAAGGATGAGCAGTTCTTC
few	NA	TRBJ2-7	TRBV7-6	CASSFRDSSSYEQYF	TGTGCCAGCAGCTTCCGGGACTCGAGCTCCTACGAGCAGTACTTC
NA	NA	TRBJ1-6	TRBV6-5	CASSLGGMGVPLHF	TGTGCCAGCAGTCTTGGGGGGATGGGCGTTCCCCTCCACTTT
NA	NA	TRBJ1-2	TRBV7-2	CASSLGRWAGTNYGYTF	TGTGCCAGCAGCTTAGGACGCTGGGCAGGTACTAACTATGGCTACACCTTC
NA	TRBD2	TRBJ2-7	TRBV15	CATSRTRGLAGEQYF	TGTGCCACCAGCAGGACCCGGGGACTAGCGGGAGAGCAGTACTTC
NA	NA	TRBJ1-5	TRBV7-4	CASSLARYQPQHF	TGTGCCAGCAGCTTAGCGCGGTATCAGCCCCAGCATTTT
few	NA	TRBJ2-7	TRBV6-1	CASSDLGGTSYEQYF	TGTGCCAGCAGTGATTTAGGAGGGACCTCCTACGAGCAGTACTTC
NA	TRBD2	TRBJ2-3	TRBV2	CASSDAGGPRTDTQYF	TGTGCCAGCAGTGACGCGGGGGGGCCTCGCACAGATACGCAGTATTTT
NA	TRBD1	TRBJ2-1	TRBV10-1	CASRETGVSEQFF	TGCGCCAGCAGGGAGACAGGGGTCAGTGAGCAGTTCTTC
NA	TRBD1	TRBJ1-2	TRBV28	CASSLSNGQGGFF	TGTGCCAGCAGTTTAAGCAACGGACAGGGTGGCTTCTTC
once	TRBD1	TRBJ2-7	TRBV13	CASSLTGRYEQYF	TGTGCCAGCAGCTTGACAGGGCGCTACGAGCAGTACTTC
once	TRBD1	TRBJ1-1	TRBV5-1	CASSLPGGNTEAFF	TGCGCCAGCAGCCTCCCAGGGGGGAACACTGAAGCTTTCTTT
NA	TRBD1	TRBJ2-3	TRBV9	CASSRQGLNTQYF	TGTGCCAGCAGCCGACAGGGGCTGAATACGCAGTATTTT
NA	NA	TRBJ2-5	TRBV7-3	CASSLRPSFQETQYF	TGTGCCAGCAGCTTAAGGCCGTCTTTCCAAGAGACCCAGTACTTC
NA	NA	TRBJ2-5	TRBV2	CASTRPLGGQETQYF	TGTGCCAGCACACGGCCCCTCGGGGGTCAAGAGACCCAGTACTTC
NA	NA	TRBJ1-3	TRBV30	CARGSGNTIYF	TGTGCCCGCGGCTCTGGAAACACCATATATTTT
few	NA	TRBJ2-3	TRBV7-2	CASSLDFSSTQYF	TGTGCCAGCAGCTTAGATTTCTCGTCTACGCAGTATTTT
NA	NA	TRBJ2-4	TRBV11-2	CASSLHLALAKNIQYF	TGTGCCAGCAGCTTACACCTAGCGTTAGCCAAAAACATTCAGTACTTC
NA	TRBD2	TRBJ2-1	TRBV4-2	CASSPRAAGGWEQFF	TGTGCCAGCAGCCCCCGTGCAGCGGGGGGCTGGGAGCAGTTCTTC
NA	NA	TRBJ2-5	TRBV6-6	CASRAGILQETQYF	TGTGCCAGCAGGGCCGGGATACTACAAGAGACCCAGTACTTC